A single T cell receptor beta chain is shown here with its context. Authors' analysis steps: Counts of nucleated cells, estimated from reference gene primer amplification, were obtained. This table comes from immunoSEQ multiplex PCR, and its TCRdb copy is limited to in-frame clones, with some not included. D and trimming were read from the DNA, whereas the V and J calls and clone size are those reported in that table. The sample lists approximately 270,000 clones; approximately 90% were seen once. These data belong to a study of blood T cell repertoires in COVID-19. Study details: Both acute and convalescent COVID-19 samples were obtained from the United States, Italy and Spain. The analysed material was cDNA or gDNA that came from T cells, B-cell-depleted T cells, or PBMCs.

In germline, CDR1 is LGHNA, CDR2 YNFKEQ. The ends were cut back, 3 bases at V and 0 bases at J, with 4 bases in the middle. The CDR3 runs to 13 residues. The receptor's source is a man aged 40-50 years who had been exposed to COVID-19. The V call is TRBV4-2, the J call TRBJ2-3; D uncertain. The specimen was PBMCs or T cells enriched from blood (not recorded which). CDR3 nucleotide sequence: TGTGCCAGCAGCCAGCGGAGCACAGATACGCAGTATTTT. The encoded protein is CASSQRSTDTQYF.